This T cell receptor (beta chain) was identified in a study of identical twins. Notes on the study in general: Twin pairs had excess sharing that was weaker in beta out-of-frame sequences. Twin sharing of out-of-frame TCR alpha was underestimated by models in monozygotic pairs. Whereas memory repertoires showed no such difference, abundant cord blood beta clonotypes carried fewer insertions.

Regarding this clonotype: The antigen is unknown.

Unique molecular identifiers were in the cDNA, with template-switch universal primer binding. From the 5' RACE reads, TCRdb called clonotypes with MiXCR, one entry per CDR3 protein. The table lists 1.5 million to 2 million distinct CDR3 sequences, about 32% of them singletons. The germline V and J ends were trimmed by 2 bases and 0 bases, with 10 bases remaining between them. Germline V gives CDR1 SQVTM, CDR2 ANQGSEA. The CDR3 runs 14 residues. This chain links TRBV29-1 with TRBJ1-2; D gene unclear. The sequenced sample was cord blood. This receptor was obtained from a newborn girl in good health. CDR3 region: CSVEWAASNYGYTF. The CDR3 nucleotides are TGCAGCGTTGAATGGGCAGCCTCTAACTATGGCTACACCTTC. Based on the CDR3 plus reference TRBV29-1 and TRBJ1-2, the full variable domain is SAVISQKPSRDICQRGTSLTIQCQVDSQVTMMFWYRQQPGQSLTLIATANQGSEATYESGFVIDKFPISRPNLTFSTLTVSNMSPEDSSIYLCSVEWAASNYGYTFGSGTRLTVV.